The sample holds a few counts of the clone carrying this TCR beta chain. Its cognate antigen is unknown. The data are from a study of T cells in Graves' hyperthyroidism and ophthalmopathy. The study's findings and limits: Most thyroid-expanded clonotypes above 0.001 were also found in blood.

The CDR3 is 20 amino acids. V lost 4 bases and J lost 5, with 33 bases in between. The germline V gene has CDR1 SGHDT and CDR2 YYEEEE. There were TCR beta CDR3 regions amplified from RNA transcripts. TCR CDR3 underwent first-round RT-PCR with the HTBI primer set. TCRdb analysed the multiplex PCR reads with MiXCR anew, one entry per CDR3 protein. The table shows some 400,000 distinct CDR3 sequences, with about 18% occurring only once. Participants, patients aged 18 to 65, had newly diagnosed hyperthyroidism with a duration under 2 months. Clinical symptoms, serum thyroxine, TRAb, thyroid ultrasound and orbital computed tomography established diagnosis.

This clonotype was sampled from a woman between 18 and 30 years old with Graves' hyperthyroidism. Sequencing used blood. The chain carries TRBV5-6 and TRBJ2-5; D possibly corresponds to TRBD2 (6 bases). The CDR3 loop is CASSPKGVAQVPFGSETQYF. The CDR3 DNA follows: TGTGCCAGCAGCCCCAAAGGCGTCGCACAGGTCCCTTTCGGGAGCGAGACCCAGTACTTC.